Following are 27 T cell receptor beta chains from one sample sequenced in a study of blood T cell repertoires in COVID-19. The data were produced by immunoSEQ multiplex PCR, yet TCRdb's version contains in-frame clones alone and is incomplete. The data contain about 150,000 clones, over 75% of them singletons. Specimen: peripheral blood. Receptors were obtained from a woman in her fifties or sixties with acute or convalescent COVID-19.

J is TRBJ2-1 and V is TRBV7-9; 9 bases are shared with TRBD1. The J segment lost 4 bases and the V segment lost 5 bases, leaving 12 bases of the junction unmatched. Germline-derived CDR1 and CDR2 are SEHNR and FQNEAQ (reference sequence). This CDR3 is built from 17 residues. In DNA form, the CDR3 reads TGTGCCAGCAGCCCCAGAAAACAGGGGGCGATTTACAATGAGCAGTTCTTC. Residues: CASSPRKQGAIYNEQFF.

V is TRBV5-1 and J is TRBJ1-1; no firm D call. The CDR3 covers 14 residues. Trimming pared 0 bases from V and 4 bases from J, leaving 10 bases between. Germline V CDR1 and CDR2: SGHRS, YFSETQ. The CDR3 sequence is CASSLVGPGTEAFF. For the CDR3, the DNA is TGCGCCAGCAGCTTGGTAGGTCCGGGCACTGAAGCTTTCTTT. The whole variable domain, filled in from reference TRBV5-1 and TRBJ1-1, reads KAGVTQTPRYLIKTRGQQVTLSCSPISGHRSVSWYQQTPGQGLQFLFEYFSETQRNKGNFPGRFSGRQFSNSRSEMNVSTLELGDSALYLCASSLVGPGTEAFFGQGTRLTVV.

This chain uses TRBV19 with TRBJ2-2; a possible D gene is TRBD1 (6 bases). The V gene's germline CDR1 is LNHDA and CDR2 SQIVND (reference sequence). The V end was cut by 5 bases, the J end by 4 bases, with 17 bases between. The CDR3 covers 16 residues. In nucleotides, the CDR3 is TGTGCCAGTAGTCGGTTGAGGGGGATTAGCACCGGGGAGCTGTTTTTT. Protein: CASSRLRGISTGELFF.

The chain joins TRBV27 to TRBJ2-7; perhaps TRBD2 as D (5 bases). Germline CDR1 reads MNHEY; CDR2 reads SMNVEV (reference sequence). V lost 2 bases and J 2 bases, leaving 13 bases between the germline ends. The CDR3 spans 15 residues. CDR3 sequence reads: CASSLLPRGTYEQYF. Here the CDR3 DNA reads TGTGCCAGCAGTTTACTCCCCCGGGGAACCTACGAGCAGTACTTC.

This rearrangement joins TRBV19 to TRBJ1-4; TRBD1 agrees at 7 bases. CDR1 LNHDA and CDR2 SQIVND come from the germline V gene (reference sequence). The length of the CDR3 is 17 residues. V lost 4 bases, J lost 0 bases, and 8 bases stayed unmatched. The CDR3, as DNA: TGTGCCAGTAGTACCAGGGGGGTAGTTGCAACTAATGAAAAACTGTTTTTT. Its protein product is CASSTRGVVATNEKLFF.

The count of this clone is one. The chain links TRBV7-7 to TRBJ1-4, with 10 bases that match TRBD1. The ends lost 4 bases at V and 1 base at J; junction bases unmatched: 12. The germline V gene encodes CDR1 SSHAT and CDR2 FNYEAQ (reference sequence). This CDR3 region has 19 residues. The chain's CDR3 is CASSSFRPTGGITNEKLFF. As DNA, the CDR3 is TGTGCCAGCAGCTCTTTCCGGCCGACAGGGGGCATAACTAATGAAAAACTGTTTTTT.

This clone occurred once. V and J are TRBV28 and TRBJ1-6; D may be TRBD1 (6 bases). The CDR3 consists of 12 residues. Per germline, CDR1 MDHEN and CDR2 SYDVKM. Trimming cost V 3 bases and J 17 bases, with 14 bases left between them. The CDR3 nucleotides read TGTGCCAGCAGTTTCTCGACAGGCGGGTTCCACTTT. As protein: CASSFSTGGFHF.

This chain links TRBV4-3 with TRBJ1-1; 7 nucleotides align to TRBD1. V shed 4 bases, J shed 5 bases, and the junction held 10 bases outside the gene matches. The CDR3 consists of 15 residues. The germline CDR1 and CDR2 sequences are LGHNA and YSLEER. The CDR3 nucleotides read TGCGCCAGCAGCCGGGAAACAGGGGCAGGTACTGAAGCTTTCTTT. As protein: CASSRETGAGTEAFF.

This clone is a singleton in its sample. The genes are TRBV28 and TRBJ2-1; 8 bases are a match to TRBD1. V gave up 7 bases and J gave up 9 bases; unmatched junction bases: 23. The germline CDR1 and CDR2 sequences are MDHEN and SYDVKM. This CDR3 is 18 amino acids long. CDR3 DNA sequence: TGTGCCAGCATTCGGGGACAGGAGGTTTGGGCGGTCCGAAGTGAGCAGTTCTTC. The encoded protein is CASIRGQEVWAVRSEQFF. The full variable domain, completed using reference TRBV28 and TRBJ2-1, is DVKVTQSSRYLVKRTGEKVFLECVQDMDHENMFWYRQDPGLGLRLIYFSYDVKMKEKGDIPEGYSVSREKKERFSLILESASTNQTSMYLCASIRGQEVWAVRSEQFFGPGTRLTVL.

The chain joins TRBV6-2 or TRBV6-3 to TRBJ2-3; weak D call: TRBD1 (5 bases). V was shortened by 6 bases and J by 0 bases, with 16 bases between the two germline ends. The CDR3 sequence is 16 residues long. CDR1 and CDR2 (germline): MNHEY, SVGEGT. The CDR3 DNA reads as TGTGCCAGCAGCCGTAGACAGAGTTCTAGCACAGATACGCAGTATTTT. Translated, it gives CASSRRQSSSTDTQYF.

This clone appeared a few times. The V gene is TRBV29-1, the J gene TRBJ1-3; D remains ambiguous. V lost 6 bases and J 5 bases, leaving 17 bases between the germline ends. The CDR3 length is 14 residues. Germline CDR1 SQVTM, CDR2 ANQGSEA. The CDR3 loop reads CSVAVANARNTIYF. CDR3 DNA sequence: TGCAGCGTGGCCGTAGCGAATGCAAGAAACACCATATATTTT.

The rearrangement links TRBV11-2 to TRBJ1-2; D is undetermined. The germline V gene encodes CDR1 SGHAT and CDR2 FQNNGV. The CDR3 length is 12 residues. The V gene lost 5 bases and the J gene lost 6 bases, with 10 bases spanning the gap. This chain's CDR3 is CASSHDWDGYTF. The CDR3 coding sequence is TGTGCCAGCAGCCACGACTGGGATGGCTACACCTTC.

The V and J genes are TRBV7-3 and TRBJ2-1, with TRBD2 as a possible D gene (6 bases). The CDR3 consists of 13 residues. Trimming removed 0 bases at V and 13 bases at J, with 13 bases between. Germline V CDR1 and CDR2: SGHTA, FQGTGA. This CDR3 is CASSLTWASAQFF. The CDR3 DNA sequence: TGTGCCAGCAGCTTAACCTGGGCTAGCGCTCAGTTCTTC. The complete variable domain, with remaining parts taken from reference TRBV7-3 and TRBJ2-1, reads GAGVSQTPSNKVTEKGKYVELRCDPISGHTALYWYRQSLGQGPEFLIYFQGTGAADDSGLPNDRFFAVRPEGSVSTLKIQRTERGDSAVYLCASSLTWASAQFFGPGTRLTVL.

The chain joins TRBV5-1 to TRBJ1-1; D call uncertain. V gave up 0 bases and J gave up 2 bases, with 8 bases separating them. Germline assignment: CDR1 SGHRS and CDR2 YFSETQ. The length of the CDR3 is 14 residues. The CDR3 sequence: CASSLDAGNTEAFF. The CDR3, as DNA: TGCGCCAGCAGCTTGGACGCAGGTAACACTGAAGCTTTCTTT. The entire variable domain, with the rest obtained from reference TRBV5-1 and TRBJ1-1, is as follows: KAGVTQTPRYLIKTRGQQVTLSCSPISGHRSVSWYQQTPGQGLQFLFEYFSETQRNKGNFPGRFSGRQFSNSRSEMNVSTLELGDSALYLCASSLDAGNTEAFFGQGTRLTVV.

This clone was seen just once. The CDR3 spells CASKVSGSANEKLFF. In nucleotides, the CDR3 is TGTGCCAGTAAGGTATCAGGGTCGGCTAATGAAAAACTGTTTTTT. The chain employs TRBV5-4 and TRBJ1-4, with D possibly matching TRBD1 (5 bases). The CDR3 is 15 amino acids. Trimming left V 8 bases short and J 3 bases short, with 17 bases between. Germline CDR1 is SGHNT and CDR2 is YYREEE (reference sequence).

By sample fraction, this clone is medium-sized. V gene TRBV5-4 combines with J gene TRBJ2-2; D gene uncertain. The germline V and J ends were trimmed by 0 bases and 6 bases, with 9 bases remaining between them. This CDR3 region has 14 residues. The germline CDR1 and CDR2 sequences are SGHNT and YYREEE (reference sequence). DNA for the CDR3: TGTGCCAGCAGCTTGGGAGCTGCCGCCGGGGAGCTGTTTTTT. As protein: CASSLGAAAGELFF.

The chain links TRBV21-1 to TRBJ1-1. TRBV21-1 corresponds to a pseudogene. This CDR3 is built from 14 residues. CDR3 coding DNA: TGTGCCAGCCCCTGCCGGGGGATGAACACTGAAGCTTTCTTT. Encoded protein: CASPCRGMNTEAFF.

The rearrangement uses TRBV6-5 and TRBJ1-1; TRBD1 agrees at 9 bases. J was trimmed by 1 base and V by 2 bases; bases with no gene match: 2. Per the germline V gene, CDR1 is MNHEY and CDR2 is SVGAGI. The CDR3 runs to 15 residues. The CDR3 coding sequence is TGTGCCAGCAGTTACGGGACAGGGAGGAACACTGAAGCTTTCTTT. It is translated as CASSYGTGRNTEAFF.

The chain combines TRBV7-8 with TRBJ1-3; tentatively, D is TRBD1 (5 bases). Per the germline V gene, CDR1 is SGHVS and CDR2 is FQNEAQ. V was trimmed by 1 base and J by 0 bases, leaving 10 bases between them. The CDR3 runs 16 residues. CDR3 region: CASSLVGGSSGNTIYF. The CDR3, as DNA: TGTGCCAGCAGCTTAGTCGGGGGGAGCTCTGGAAACACCATATATTTT.

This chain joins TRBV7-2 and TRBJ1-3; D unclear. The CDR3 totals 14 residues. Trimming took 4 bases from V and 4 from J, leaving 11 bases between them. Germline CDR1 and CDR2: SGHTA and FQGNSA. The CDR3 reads CASSSSSGGNTIYF. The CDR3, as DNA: TGTGCCAGCAGCTCTAGCAGTGGCGGAAACACCATATATTTT.

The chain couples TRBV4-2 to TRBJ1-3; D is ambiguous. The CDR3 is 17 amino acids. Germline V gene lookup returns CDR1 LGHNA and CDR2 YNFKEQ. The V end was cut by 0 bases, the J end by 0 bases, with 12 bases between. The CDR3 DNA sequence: TGTGCCAGCAGCCAAGATCATTTTCGCAGCTCTGGAAACACCATATATTTT. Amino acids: CASSQDHFRSSGNTIYF.

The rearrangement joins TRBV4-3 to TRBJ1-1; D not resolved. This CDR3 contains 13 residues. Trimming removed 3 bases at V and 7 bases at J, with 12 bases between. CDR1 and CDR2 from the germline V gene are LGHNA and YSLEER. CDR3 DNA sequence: TGCGCCAGCAGCCAGCGGGCAGGTTATGAAGCTTTCTTT. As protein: CASSQRAGYEAFF.

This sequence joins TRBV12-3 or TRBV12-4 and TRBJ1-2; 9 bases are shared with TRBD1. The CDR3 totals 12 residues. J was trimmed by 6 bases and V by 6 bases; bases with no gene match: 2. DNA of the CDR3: TGTGCCAGCAGACGGGACAGGGATGGCTACACCTTC. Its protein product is CASRRDRDGYTF.

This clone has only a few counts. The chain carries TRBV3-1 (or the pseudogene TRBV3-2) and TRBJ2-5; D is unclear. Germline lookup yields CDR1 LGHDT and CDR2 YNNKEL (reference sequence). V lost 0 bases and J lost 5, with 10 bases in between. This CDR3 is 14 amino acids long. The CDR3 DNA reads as TGTGCCAGCAGCCAAGATGTCGGGTTGGAGACCCAGTACTTC. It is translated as CASSQDVGLETQYF.

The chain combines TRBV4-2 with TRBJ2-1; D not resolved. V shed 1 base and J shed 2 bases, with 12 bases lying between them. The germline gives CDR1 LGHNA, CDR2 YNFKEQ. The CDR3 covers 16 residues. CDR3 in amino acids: CASSQVRPGAYNEQFF. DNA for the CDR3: TGTGCCAGCAGCCAAGTCCGGCCAGGCGCCTACAATGAGCAGTTCTTC.

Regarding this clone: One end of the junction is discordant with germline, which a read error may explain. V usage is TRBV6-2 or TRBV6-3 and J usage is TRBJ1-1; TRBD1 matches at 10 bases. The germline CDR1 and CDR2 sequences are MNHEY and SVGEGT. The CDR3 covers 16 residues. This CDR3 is CAGSYSGTGDYTEAFF. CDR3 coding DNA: TGTGCCGGCAGTTACTCTGGGACAGGGGACTACACTGAAGCTTTCTTT.

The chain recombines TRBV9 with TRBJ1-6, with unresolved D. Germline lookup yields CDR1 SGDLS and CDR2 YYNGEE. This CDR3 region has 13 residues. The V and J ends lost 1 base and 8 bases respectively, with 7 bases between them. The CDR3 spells CASSVSRDSPLHF. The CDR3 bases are TGTGCCAGCAGCGTATCCCGAGATTCACCCCTCCACTTT.